This TCR beta chain was recovered during a study of T cell responses to AZD1222 COVID-19 vaccine. General study results and limits: In the spike-specific TCR repertoire, nearly half reportedly target unmutated variant regions. The study found Spike-specific TCR breadth and depth rose after two AZD1222 doses. In a largely white British group with more females than males, clonal diversity was possibly underestimated.

The protocol was immunoSEQ multiplex PCR, while the TCRdb copy is restricted to in-frame clones and leaves out a portion. This table has around 84,000 clones, roughly 85% appearing once. Points on this clone: The antigen remains unidentified.

Sample: peripheral blood, taken on day 0 of AZD1222 vaccination. The sequence was collected from an adult in good health.

CDR3 protein: CASSLVEGGETQYF. The CDR3 DNA follows: TGTGCCAGCAGCTTAGTGGAAGGGGGGGAGACCCAGTACTTC. This chain links TRBV7-9 with TRBJ2-5; D possibly uses TRBD1 or TRBD2 (6 bases each). V lost 1 base and J 5 bases, leaving 11 bases between the germline ends. CDR3 length: 14 residues. Germline V CDR1 and CDR2: SEHNR, FQNEAQ (reference sequence).